This T cell receptor beta chain was profiled in a study of T cell repertoires in cytomegalovirus infection. Germline V gene lookup returns CDR1 SGHRS and CDR2 YFSETQ. Trimming left V 0 bases short and J 4 bases short, with 13 bases between. The CDR3 covers 15 residues. TCRdb recomputed calls from the reads with MiXCR, one row per CDR3 protein. Among about 130,000 distinct CDR3 sequences listed, under 30% were seen once. This clonotype was seen only a few times. Its antigen is undetermined. Sequenced input: PBMCs, sequenced either directly or after in vitro stimulation (not recorded which). This chain joins TRBV5-1 and TRBJ1-1, with D perhaps TRBD1 (5 bases). The clonotype was recovered from a human donor in good health (CMV status not recorded). Some clones in this sample may be carry-over from other donors' samples. In DNA form, the CDR3 reads TGCGCCAGCAGCTTGGATTCGGGGGGAGGCACTGAAGCTTTCTTT. Its translation is CASSLDSGGGTEAFF.